The sample holds one count of the clone carrying this TCR beta chain. Antigen unknown. The protocol was immunoSEQ multiplex PCR, while the TCRdb copy is restricted to in-frame clones and leaves out a portion. There are 1,100,000 or so clones in the sample; approximately 80% occur only once, and about 0.52% lies in the top ten. The data originate from a study of shared clonotypes between healthy human individuals. General study findings and limits: Around 5.4% of naive CD4 clonotypes were common to a few donors. Memory subsets generally showed smaller estimated richness than naive subsets did.

CDR1 and CDR2 from the germline V gene are LNHDA and SQIVND (reference sequence). V shed 4 bases, J shed 8 bases, and the junction held 6 bases outside the gene matches. CDR3 size: 13 residues. This sequence was found in a man younger than 35 in good health. Some clones in this sample may be carry-over from other donors' samples. The material sequenced was memory CD4+ T cells from PBMCs. The subset was: CD45RA-negative fraction. The chain employs TRBV19 and TRBJ1-1, with 8 bases aligning to TRBD1. CDR3 protein: CASSTERTGEAFF. The DNA of the CDR3 is TGTGCCAGTAGTACAGAACGGACAGGGGAAGCTTTCTTT.